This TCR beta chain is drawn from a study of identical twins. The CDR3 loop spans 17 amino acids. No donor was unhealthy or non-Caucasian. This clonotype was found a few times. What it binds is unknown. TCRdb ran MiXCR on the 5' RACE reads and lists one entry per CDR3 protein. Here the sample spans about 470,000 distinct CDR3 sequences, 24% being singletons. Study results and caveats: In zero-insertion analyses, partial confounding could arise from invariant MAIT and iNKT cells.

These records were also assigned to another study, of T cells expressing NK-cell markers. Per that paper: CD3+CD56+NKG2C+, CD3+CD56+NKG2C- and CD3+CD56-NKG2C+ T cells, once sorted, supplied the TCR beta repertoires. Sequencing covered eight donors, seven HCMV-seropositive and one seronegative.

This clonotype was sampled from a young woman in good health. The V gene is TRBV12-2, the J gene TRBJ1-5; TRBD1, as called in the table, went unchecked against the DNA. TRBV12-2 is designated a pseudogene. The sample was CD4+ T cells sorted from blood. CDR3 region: CASRSGSGKNSNQPQHF. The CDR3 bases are TGTGCAAGTCGCTCAGGGTCGGGAAAAAATAGCAATCAGCCCCAGCATTTT.